This T cell receptor beta chain was sequenced for a study of response to subunit inactivated influenza vaccine. TCRdb itself ran the RT-PCR reads through MiXCR, one entry per CDR3 protein. Here the sample spans approximately 520,000 distinct CDR3 sequences, less than 30% being singletons. Germline lookup yields CDR1 SGHKS and CDR2 YYEKEE (reference sequence). The ends lost 4 bases at V and 3 bases at J; junction bases unmatched: 2. This CDR3 spans 14 amino acids. This clonotype was counted a few times. The sample was CD4+ T cells sorted from PBMCs, taken less than 6 days after vaccination. The TCR was taken from a man in his fifties who received an inactivated influenza vaccine. The chain couples TRBV5-5 to TRBJ1-2; 11 positions agree with TRBD1. The DNA for the CDR3 is TGTGCCAGCAGCCGGGACAGGGGGTACTATGGCTACACCTTC. Its translation: CASSRDRGYYGYTF.